Listed below are T cell receptor beta chains from one sample, sequenced in a study of cytomegalovirus exposure and HLA in healthy donors. Clones were sequenced by immunoSEQ multiplex PCR, and TCRdb holds only the in-frame ones, with some missing. The profile covers hundreds of thousands of clones, with around 89% appearing a single time and 1% taken by the ten largest. The sequenced material came from PBMCs. Source of these receptors: a woman aged 18-29 years in good health and CMV-seronegative. Each CDR3 is given with its conserved first and last residue. The order of the fields is J gene, D gene, CDR3 length, clone size, V gene, CDR3 protein, CDR3 DNA. D genes are given only for firm matches. The size entry is marked missing in some rows and otherwise reads once, few, many or a size class.

j_call: TRBJ1-4
d_call: .
cdr3_length: 15
clone_size: .
v_call: TRBV4-3
cdr3_aa: CASSQDSRGIEKLFF
cdr3_nt: TGCGCCAGCAGCCAAGATTCCAGGGGTATTGAAAAACTGTTTTTT

j_call: TRBJ1-2
d_call: .
cdr3_length: 15
clone_size: .
v_call: TRBV5-1
cdr3_aa: CASNDPRGGNYGYTF
cdr3_nt: TGCGCCAGCAATGATCCGCGGGGGGGCAACTATGGCTACACCTTC

j_call: TRBJ2-3
d_call: .
cdr3_length: 14
clone_size: .
v_call: TRBV11-2
cdr3_aa: CASSPGTATDTQYF
cdr3_nt: TGTGCCAGCAGCCCTGGGACTGCCACAGATACGCAGTATTTT

j_call: TRBJ1-2
d_call: TRBD1
cdr3_length: 15
clone_size: few
v_call: TRBV4-2
cdr3_aa: CASSRRTGEPYGYTF
cdr3_nt: TGTGCCAGCAGCCGTAGGACAGGGGAACCCTATGGCTACACCTTC

j_call: TRBJ2-3
d_call: .
cdr3_length: 13
clone_size: .
v_call: TRBV30
cdr3_aa: CAWGGYSTDTQYF
cdr3_nt: TGTGCCTGGGGGGGGTACAGCACAGATACGCAGTATTTT

j_call: TRBJ1-4
d_call: TRBD1
cdr3_length: 14
clone_size: .
v_call: TRBV6-6
cdr3_aa: CASSSGQSNEKLFF
cdr3_nt: TGTGCCAGCAGTTCGGGACAGAGTAATGAAAAACTGTTTTTT

j_call: TRBJ2-7
d_call: .
cdr3_length: 14
clone_size: .
v_call: TRBV12-5
cdr3_aa: CASGPGHLPYEQYF
cdr3_nt: TGTGCTAGTGGTCCGGGACACCTACCCTACGAGCAGTACTTC

j_call: TRBJ1-6
d_call: TRBD1
cdr3_length: 16
clone_size: once
v_call: TRBV7-8
cdr3_aa: CASSLVMTGNNSPLHF
cdr3_nt: TGTGCCAGCAGCTTAGTTATGACAGGGAATAATTCACCCCTCCACTTT

j_call: TRBJ2-7
d_call: TRBD1
cdr3_length: 15
clone_size: .
v_call: TRBV5-1
cdr3_aa: CASSSQPGQGDEQYF
cdr3_nt: TGCGCCAGCAGCTCGCAACCGGGACAGGGGGACGAGCAGTACTTC

j_call: TRBJ2-3
d_call: .
cdr3_length: 15
clone_size: .
v_call: TRBV7-3
cdr3_aa: CASSLIALDSVPQYF
cdr3_nt: TGTGCCAGCAGCTTAATAGCCCTAGACTCTGTGCCGCAGTATTTT

j_call: TRBJ1-3
d_call: TRBD1
cdr3_length: 15
clone_size: .
v_call: TRBV2
cdr3_aa: CASSDRGLSGNTIYF
cdr3_nt: TGTGCCAGCAGCGACAGGGGGCTGAGTGGAAACACCATATATTTT

j_call: TRBJ1-1
d_call: TRBD1
cdr3_length: 18
clone_size: .
v_call: TRBV19
cdr3_aa: CASSIGTGVPSVNTEAFF
cdr3_nt: TGTGCCAGTAGTATCGGAACAGGGGTTCCAAGTGTGAACACTGAAGCTTTCTTT

j_call: TRBJ1-5
d_call: .
cdr3_length: 15
clone_size: .
v_call: TRBV6-5
cdr3_aa: CASRTGLYSNQPQHF
cdr3_nt: TGTGCCAGCAGAACAGGATTATATAGCAATCAGCCCCAGCATTTT

j_call: TRBJ1-2
d_call: .
cdr3_length: 14
clone_size: .
v_call: TRBV18
cdr3_aa: CASSPGQITYGYTF
cdr3_nt: TGTGCCAGCTCACCCGGACAGATCACTTATGGCTACACCTTC

j_call: TRBJ1-1
d_call: .
cdr3_length: 15
clone_size: once
v_call: TRBV7-9
cdr3_aa: CASSAPRGYNTEAFF
cdr3_nt: TGTGCCAGCAGCGCCCCGCGAGGGTATAACACTGAAGCTTTCTTT

j_call: TRBJ2-2
d_call: TRBD2
cdr3_length: 16
clone_size: .
v_call: TRBV7-9
cdr3_aa: CASSLVIAGGTGELFF
cdr3_nt: TGTGCCAGCAGCTTAGTAATAGCGGGCGGCACCGGGGAGCTGTTTTTT

j_call: TRBJ2-3
d_call: TRBD2
cdr3_length: 19
clone_size: once
v_call: TRBV5-1
cdr3_aa: CASRTTTGTSGTSTDTQYF
cdr3_nt: TGCGCCAGCAGAACTACCACCGGGACTAGCGGGACAAGCACAGATACGCAGTATTTT

j_call: TRBJ1-4
d_call: .
cdr3_length: 15
clone_size: .
v_call: TRBV6-5
cdr3_aa: CASSYASGAGEKLFF
cdr3_nt: TGTGCCAGCAGTTACGCCTCTGGGGCAGGGGAAAAACTGTTTTTT

j_call: TRBJ1-5
d_call: .
cdr3_length: 13
clone_size: .
v_call: TRBV27
cdr3_aa: CASTAGFGQPQHF
cdr3_nt: TGTGCCAGCACCGCGGGTTTCGGTCAGCCCCAGCATTTT

j_call: TRBJ1-6
d_call: .
cdr3_length: 17
clone_size: once
v_call: TRBV5-4
cdr3_aa: CASSIWVREFYNSPLHF
cdr3_nt: TGTGCCAGCAGTATCTGGGTGCGGGAATTCTATAATTCACCCCTCCACTTT

j_call: TRBJ1-2
d_call: .
cdr3_length: 16
clone_size: .
v_call: TRBV30
cdr3_aa: CAWSYEDSQPRGGYTF
cdr3_nt: TGTGCCTGGAGCTACGAGGACAGCCAGCCCCGGGGTGGCTACACCTTC

j_call: TRBJ2-3
d_call: .
cdr3_length: 11
clone_size: .
v_call: TRBV20-1
cdr3_aa: CSALRSDTQYF
cdr3_nt: TGCAGTGCTCTAAGATCTGATACGCAGTATTTT

j_call: TRBJ2-5
d_call: TRBD1
cdr3_length: 13
clone_size: .
v_call: TRBV6-5
cdr3_aa: CASSGTGGATQYF
cdr3_nt: TGTGCCAGCAGTGGGACAGGGGGCGCGACCCAGTACTTC

j_call: TRBJ2-7
d_call: TRBD1
cdr3_length: 15
clone_size: .
v_call: TRBV4-3
cdr3_aa: CARRLVGGTVYEQYF
cdr3_nt: TGCGCCCGACGACTCGTGGGTGGGACAGTTTACGAGCAGTACTTC

j_call: TRBJ2-2
d_call: TRBD2
cdr3_length: 15
clone_size: .
v_call: TRBV7-9
cdr3_aa: CASSLFSSGRAELFF
cdr3_nt: TGTGCCAGCAGCTTATTCTCGAGCGGGAGGGCCGAGCTGTTTTTT

j_call: TRBJ2-5
d_call: TRBD2
cdr3_length: 16
clone_size: .
v_call: TRBV5-1
cdr3_aa: CASSPSIAGGPETQYF
cdr3_nt: TGCGCCAGCAGCCCTTCCATAGCGGGAGGGCCTGAGACCCAGTACTTC

j_call: TRBJ1-2
d_call: TRBD1
cdr3_length: 12
clone_size: .
v_call: TRBV6-5
cdr3_aa: CAIGTGINGYTF
cdr3_nt: TGTGCGATCGGGACAGGGATAAATGGCTACACCTTC

j_call: TRBJ2-3
d_call: TRBD2
cdr3_length: 18
clone_size: .
v_call: TRBV5-1
cdr3_aa: CASSLDLAETLLTDTQYF
cdr3_nt: TGCGCCAGCAGCTTGGATCTAGCGGAAACCCTACTCACAGATACGCAGTATTTT

j_call: TRBJ2-6
d_call: .
cdr3_length: 17
clone_size: .
v_call: TRBV5-1
cdr3_aa: CASSLVRAVSGANVLTF
cdr3_nt: TGCGCCAGCAGCTTGGTCAGGGCGGTATCTGGGGCCAACGTCCTGACTTTC

j_call: TRBJ2-7
d_call: TRBD2
cdr3_length: 13
clone_size: once
v_call: TRBV30
cdr3_aa: CAWSIIAGVEQYF
cdr3_nt: TGTGCCTGGAGTATAATAGCGGGAGTCGAGCAGTACTTC

j_call: TRBJ1-1
d_call: TRBD1
cdr3_length: 15
clone_size: .
v_call: TRBV7-2
cdr3_aa: CASSTGQGYDTEAFF
cdr3_nt: TGTGCCAGCAGCACGGGACAGGGGTACGACACTGAAGCTTTCTTT

j_call: TRBJ1-1
d_call: TRBD1
cdr3_length: 15
clone_size: .
v_call: TRBV5-1
cdr3_aa: CASSIQDRSGSEAFF
cdr3_nt: TGCGCCAGCAGCATCCAGGACAGGTCGGGAAGTGAAGCTTTCTTT

j_call: TRBJ2-7
d_call: .
cdr3_length: 16
clone_size: .
v_call: TRBV21-1
cdr3_aa: CASSLGLEGPTYEQYF
cdr3_nt: TGTGCCAGCAGCCTAGGTCTAGAAGGTCCTACCTACGAGCAGTACTTC

j_call: TRBJ1-4
d_call: .
cdr3_length: 14
clone_size: .
v_call: TRBV27
cdr3_aa: CASTQVGGNEKLFF
cdr3_nt: TGTGCCAGCACCCAAGTGGGGGGGAATGAAAAACTGTTTTTT

j_call: TRBJ2-7
d_call: .
cdr3_length: 15
clone_size: .
v_call: TRBV27
cdr3_aa: CASSFGGTAPYEQYF
cdr3_nt: TGTGCCAGCAGTTTCGGAGGGACTGCTCCCTACGAGCAGTACTTC

j_call: TRBJ1-1
d_call: TRBD1
cdr3_length: 14
clone_size: .
v_call: TRBV6-5
cdr3_aa: CATLANRGGTEAFF
cdr3_nt: TGTGCCACCTTAGCTAACAGGGGTGGCACTGAAGCTTTCTTT

j_call: TRBJ1-1
d_call: .
cdr3_length: 12
clone_size: .
v_call: TRBV29-1
cdr3_aa: CSVGGLESEAFF
cdr3_nt: TGCAGCGTTGGGGGGCTCGAGTCTGAAGCTTTCTTT

j_call: TRBJ1-4
d_call: .
cdr3_length: 14
clone_size: .
v_call: TRBV19
cdr3_aa: CASSSTITNEKLFF
cdr3_nt: TGTGCCAGTAGTTCGACTATTACTAATGAAAAACTGTTTTTT

j_call: TRBJ2-7
d_call: .
cdr3_length: 13
clone_size: .
v_call: TRBV9
cdr3_aa: CASSPVLSGEQYF
cdr3_nt: TGTGCCAGCAGCCCGGTCTTGTCTGGCGAGCAGTACTTC

j_call: TRBJ1-2
d_call: TRBD1
cdr3_length: 15
clone_size: .
v_call: TRBV5-4
cdr3_aa: CASSGQGSRNYGYTF
cdr3_nt: TGTGCCAGCAGCGGACAGGGAAGTAGAAACTATGGCTACACCTTC

j_call: TRBJ1-4
d_call: .
cdr3_length: 16
clone_size: .
v_call: TRBV5-5
cdr3_aa: CASSWSPRGANEKLFF
cdr3_nt: TGTGCCAGCAGCTGGTCCCCTAGGGGTGCTAATGAAAAACTGTTTTTT

j_call: TRBJ1-2
d_call: TRBD1
cdr3_length: 15
clone_size: .
v_call: TRBV10-2
cdr3_aa: CASSDAGGRDYGYTF
cdr3_nt: TGCGCCAGCAGTGACGCAGGGGGCAGGGACTATGGCTACACCTTC